This entry describes one T cell receptor beta chain. The sample originates from a study of blood T cell repertoires in COVID-19. The wider study: Samples taken during acute and convalescent COVID-19 were collected in the United States, Italy and Spain. Sources were T cells, B-cell-depleted T cells, or PBMCs; the material itself was cDNA or gDNA.

In the authors' methods: Amplification of reference gene primers was used by the study to estimate nucleated cell counts. TCRdb keeps only in-frame clones here, not all; method: immunoSEQ multiplex PCR. Clone size and V and J calls were adopted from that table, with D and trimming inferred from the DNA. The table records a few hundred thousand clones, around 84% of them present only once. Trimming cost V 4 bases and J 2 bases; bases outside gene matches: 12. The germline CDR1 and CDR2 sequences are SGHRS and YFSETQ. This CDR3 region has 18 residues. The rearrangement joins TRBV5-1 to TRBJ2-1; 10 bases align to TRBD2. The clonotype comes from a woman aged 18-29 years with acute or convalescent COVID-19. The material sequenced was peripheral blood. The CDR3, as DNA: TGCGCCAGCAGCACAAGGATTAGCGGGAGGCTCACCTACAATGAGCAGTTCTTC. Amino acids: CASSTRISGRLTYNEQFF.